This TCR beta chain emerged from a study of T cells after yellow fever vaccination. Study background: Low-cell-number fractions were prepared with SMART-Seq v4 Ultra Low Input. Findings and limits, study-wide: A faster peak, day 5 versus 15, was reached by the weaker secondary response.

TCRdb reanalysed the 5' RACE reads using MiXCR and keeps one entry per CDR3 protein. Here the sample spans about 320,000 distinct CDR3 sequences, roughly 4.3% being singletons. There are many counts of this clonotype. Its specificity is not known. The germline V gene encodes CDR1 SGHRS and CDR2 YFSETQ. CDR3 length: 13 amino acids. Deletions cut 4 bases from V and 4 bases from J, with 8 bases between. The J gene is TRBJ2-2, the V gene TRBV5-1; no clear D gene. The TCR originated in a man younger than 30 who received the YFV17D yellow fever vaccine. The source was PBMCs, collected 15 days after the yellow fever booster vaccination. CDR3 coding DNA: TGCGCCAGCAGCCAAACGAGCACCGGGGAGCTGTTTTTT. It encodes CASSQTSTGELFF. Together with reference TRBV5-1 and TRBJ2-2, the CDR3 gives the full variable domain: KAGVTQTPRYLIKTRGQQVTLSCSPISGHRSVSWYQQTPGQGLQFLFEYFSETQRNKGNFPGRFSGRQFSNSRSEMNVSTLELGDSALYLCASSQTSTGELFFGEGSRLTVL.